These 20 T cell receptor beta chains were all obtained from the same sample, sequenced in a study of CD8 T cells in ankylosing spondylitis. Whole-study results and caveats: A TCR beta motif of roughly eight highly homologous variants appeared characteristic of ankylosing spondylitis blood.

TCRdb used MiXCR to reprocess the 5' RACE reads, holding one entry per CDR3 protein. Here the sample spans roughly 400,000 distinct CDR3 sequences, around 20% being singletons. Their specific antigens are unknown. The specimen was blood, either unsorted or a sorted T cell fraction (not recorded which). These receptors came from a male donor with ankylosing spondylitis.

This clonotype was observed many times. The chain couples TRBV7-9 to TRBJ2-2; 7 bases align to TRBD2. Germline V gene data show CDR1 as SEHNR and CDR2 as FQNEAQ (reference sequence). V lost 2 bases to trimming and J lost 6 bases; unmatched junction nucleotides: 9. The CDR3 totals 16 residues. The CDR3 nucleotides are TGTGCCAGCAGCTTATTACCGGCCCTAGCGGCCGGGGAGCTGTTTTTT. Translating it yields CASSLLPALAAGELFF.

Ten or more counts support this clonotype. The chain combines TRBV30 with TRBJ1-5; D not certain. The ends were cut back, 5 bases at V and 0 bases at J, with 5 bases in the middle. The CDR3 runs 12 residues. Germline V gene lookup returns CDR1 GTSNPN and CDR2 SVGIG (reference sequence). CDR3 sequence: CAWGNSNQPQHF. CDR3 in DNA: TGTGCCTGGGGGAATAGCAATCAGCCCCAGCATTTT.

The rearrangement uses TRBV28 and TRBJ2-1; TRBD1 might be the D (6 bases). Trimming removed 1 base from V and 6 bases from J, with 16 bases in between. Germline CDR1 MDHEN, CDR2 SYDVKM. This CDR3 has 16 amino acids. The CDR3 spells CASSLSPGVSFNEQFF. DNA of the CDR3: TGTGCCAGCAGTTTATCCCCAGGGGTTAGTTTCAATGAGCAGTTCTTC.

This clonotype showed up just a few times. The V gene is TRBV14, the J gene TRBJ1-2, with D uncertain. This CDR3 comprises 13 residues. V lost 4 bases and J lost 8, with 14 bases in between. Germline CDR1 and CDR2: SGHDN and FVKESK. In DNA form, the CDR3 reads TGTGCCAGCAGCCTCCTAAGAACCCCGGGCTACACCTTC. Translating gives CASSLLRTPGYTF. Full variable domain (missing parts from reference TRBV14 and TRBJ1-2): EAGVTQFPSHSVIEKGQTVTLRCDPISGHDNLYWYRRVMGKEIKFLLHFVKESKQDESGMPNNRFLAERTGGTYSTLKVQPAELEDSGVYFCASSLLRTPGYTFGSGTRLTVV.

This clonotype was recorded many times. The gene calls are TRBV29-1 and TRBJ1-5; D might be TRBD1 (6 bases). Trimming removed 8 bases from V and 3 bases from J, with 14 bases in between. This CDR3 is built from 13 residues. Germline assignment: CDR1 SQVTM and CDR2 ANQGSEA. The chain's CDR3 is CSTRGGYNQPQHF. The DNA for the CDR3 is TGCAGCACGCGAGGGGGGTACAATCAGCCCCAGCATTTT.

This clonotype has only a few counts. This sequence joins TRBV7-8 and TRBJ2-2; 7 nucleotides agree with TRBD2. V lost 2 bases, J lost 8 bases, and 20 bases stayed unmatched. The V gene's germline CDR1 is SGHVS and CDR2 FQNEAQ. This CDR3 contains 19 residues. The CDR3: CASSLRSASGSLLLGELFF. The CDR3 DNA reads as TGTGCCAGCAGCTTACGTTCGGCTAGCGGATCACTACTTCTAGGGGAGCTGTTTTTT.

The J gene is TRBJ1-5, the V gene TRBV6-1; no clear D gene. Trimming took 5 bases from V and 9 from J, leaving 20 bases between them. This CDR3 contains 15 residues. The germline CDR1 and CDR2 sequences are MNHNS and SASEGT. The CDR3 spells CASSHLTGTLRPQHF. The DNA for the CDR3 is TGTGCCAGCAGTCATCTCACCGGCACTCTTCGGCCCCAGCATTTT.

This chain uses TRBV3-1 with TRBJ2-7; no reliable D call. V lost 4 bases, J lost 5 bases, and 9 bases lay in between. CDR3 size: 12 residues. Germline-derived CDR1 and CDR2 are LGHDT and YNNKEL (reference sequence). The CDR3 bases are TGTGCCAGCAGCCGATTTGGGCACGAGCAGTACTTC. Amino acids: CASSRFGHEQYF.

This clonotype occurred a few times. This sequence joins TRBV28 and TRBJ2-7; 14 positions agree with TRBD2. The CDR3 consists of 14 residues. Germline V lookup: CDR1 MDHEN, CDR2 SYDVKM. The V and J ends lost 6 bases and 9 bases, in that order; junction bases with no gene match: 7. Here the CDR3 DNA reads TGTGCCAGCAGGGGAGGGACTAGCGGGAGCGGGCAGTACTTC. This codes for CASRGGTSGSGQYF.

The sample holds a few counts of this clonotype. This rearrangement joins TRBV4-2 to TRBJ2-7; D not resolved. Deletions cut 1 base from V and 4 bases from J, with 14 bases between. This CDR3 is built from 15 residues. Per the germline V gene, CDR1 is LGHNA and CDR2 is YNFKEQ. DNA of the CDR3: TGTGCCAGCAGCCAAGCCCGGGCCTTATCGTACGAGCAGTACTTC. Protein sequence: CASSQARALSYEQYF.

The genes are TRBV20-1 and TRBJ1-4; D not resolved. Deletions cut 0 bases from V and 3 bases from J, with 5 bases between. Germline lookup yields CDR1 DFQATT and CDR2 SNEGSKA (reference sequence). The CDR3 sequence is 13 residues long. CDR3 DNA sequence: TGCAGTGCTAGAGATCACCCTAATGAAAAACTGTTTTTT. Its translation is CSARDHPNEKLFF.

V is TRBV7-6 and J is TRBJ2-7, with TRBD1 identical over 9 bases. The V and J ends lost 0 bases and 4 bases, in that order; junction bases with no gene match: 7. The CDR3 has 16 residues. CDR1 and CDR2 from the germline V gene are SGHVS and FNYEAQ. CDR3 coding DNA: TGTGCCAGCAGCTTAGCCCCGGGACAGGGCATATACGAGCAGTACTTC. Residues: CASSLAPGQGIYEQYF.

V usage is TRBV9 and J usage is TRBJ2-1, with 8 bases matching TRBD2. V gave up 1 base and J gave up 5 bases; unmatched junction bases: 17. Germline V CDR1 and CDR2: SGDLS, YYNGEE. The CDR3 totals 19 residues. CDR3 residues: CASSVSPLEYSGVNNEQFF. The CDR3 DNA is TGTGCCAGCAGCGTAAGCCCCTTAGAATATAGCGGGGTAAACAATGAGCAGTTCTTC.

The chain carries TRBV27 and TRBJ2-7; 11 bases are a match to TRBD1. Germline V lookup: CDR1 MNHEY, CDR2 SMNVEV (reference sequence). With V trimmed by 5 bases and J by 6 bases, 9 bases remained unmatched. This CDR3 is 15 amino acids long. Here the CDR3 DNA reads TGTGCCAGCAGTATCGACTCCGGGACAGGGGGCGAGCAGTACTTC. Protein: CASSIDSGTGGEQYF.

This chain connects TRBV20-1 to TRBJ2-3; 9 positions agree with TRBD2. In germline, CDR1 is DFQATT, CDR2 SNEGSKA (reference sequence). The CDR3 is 17 amino acids. The V and J ends lost 1 base and 2 bases, in that order; junction bases with no gene match: 10. The CDR3: CSARGALGGRVTDTQYF. The CDR3 DNA reads TGCAGTGCTAGAGGCGCGTTGGGCGGGAGGGTCACAGATACGCAGTATTTT.

This clonotype was seen repeatedly, ten times or more. This chain links TRBV3-1 with TRBJ1-4; D perhaps matches TRBD1 (5 bases). The CDR3 length is 14 residues. Trimming removed 7 bases at V and 7 bases at J, with 16 bases between. CDR1 is LGHDT and CDR2 is YNNKEL in the germline V gene (reference sequence). The CDR3 nucleotides are TGTGCCAGCACCCCGGACACACGAGGTGAAAAACTGTTTTTT. This sequence encodes CASTPDTRGEKLFF. Full variable domain (remainder filled in from reference TRBV3-1 and TRBJ1-4): DTAVSQTPKYLVTQMGNDKSIKCEQNLGHDTMYWYKQDSKKFLKIMFSYNNKELIINETVPNRFSPKSPDKAHLNLHINSLELGDSAVYFCASTPDTRGEKLFFGSGTQLSVL.

The chain joins TRBV6-2 or TRBV6-3 to TRBJ2-3; 10 nucleotides agree with TRBD2. The CDR3 contains 16 residues. The junction had 8 bases not matched to a gene; V was cut back by 2 bases and J by 6 bases. CDR1 is MNHEY, CDR2 SVGEGT, per germline. CDR3 sequence reads: CASSYGGASGSDTQYF. The CDR3 nucleotides are TGTGCCAGCAGTTACGGAGGGGCTAGCGGGAGCGATACGCAGTATTTT.

This clonotype was picked up a small number of times. The V call is TRBV9, the J call TRBJ2-6; tentatively, D is TRBD1 (6 bases). The CDR3 has 16 amino acids. Germline lookup yields CDR1 SGDLS and CDR2 YYNGEE. V shed 4 bases and J shed 1 base, with 12 bases lying between them. The CDR3 DNA is TGTGCCAGCAGCCCAACAGGGTCTTCTGGGGCCAACGTCCTGACTTTC. It encodes CASSPTGSSGANVLTF.

The gene calls are TRBV5-1 and TRBJ1-1; weak D call: TRBD1 (6 bases). The CDR3 sequence is 15 residues long. The V gene lost 4 bases and the J gene lost 5 bases, with 18 bases spanning the gap. Germline loops: CDR1 SGHRS, CDR2 YFSETQ. CDR3: CASSSTRGRGTEAFF. CDR3 nucleotides: TGCGCCAGCAGCAGCACTCGTGGGAGGGGGACTGAAGCTTTCTTT.

This clonotype was seen more than once but under ten times. The chain is built from TRBV20-1 and TRBJ2-3; the D gene is possibly TRBD1 (5 bases). The CDR3 runs to 15 residues. Per germline, CDR1 DFQATT and CDR2 SNEGSKA (reference sequence). Deletions cut 5 bases from V and 2 bases from J, with 17 bases between. CDR3 coding DNA: TGCAGTGCTCGACCCGGCAGGGCCAACACAGATACGCAGTATTTT. Its protein product is CSARPGRANTDTQYF.